These 8 T cell receptor beta chains were all obtained from the same sample, sequenced in a study of beta chain features in type 1 diabetes. Reverse transcription of all isolated RNA meant that expressed TCRB transcripts were sequenced. TCRdb keeps only in-frame clones here, not all; method: immunoSEQ multiplex PCR. The table lists about 40,000 clones, approximately 50% of them singletons, with approximately 0.67% in the top ten. The specimen sequenced was central memory CD4+ T cells from blood. The receptors shown here come from a young woman in good health.

The chain combines TRBV10-1 with TRBJ2-7, with TRBD1 as a possible D gene (5 bases). CDR1 is WNHNN and CDR2 is SYGVQD in the germline V gene (reference sequence). This CDR3 is 13 amino acids long. The germline V and J ends were trimmed by 5 bases and 3 bases, with 11 bases remaining between them. The CDR3 coding sequence is TGCGCCAGCAGTTTAAACCAGGGCTACGAGCAGTACTTC. As protein: CASSLNQGYEQYF.

The rearrangement joins TRBV6-4 to TRBJ1-6; D ambiguous. Looked up from germline, CDR1 is MRHNA and CDR2 is SNTAGT. Trimming took off 9 bases at V and 0 bases at J, with 6 bases between the two ends. This CDR3 has 13 amino acids. The CDR3 loop reads CASQDSYNSPLHF. The CDR3 nucleotides read TGTGCCAGTCAGGACTCCTATAATTCACCCCTCCACTTT.

The rearrangement links TRBV28 to TRBJ2-1; a weak D match, TRBD1 (6 bases). Deletions cut 7 bases from V and 5 bases from J, with 18 bases between. CDR1 and CDR2 from the germline V gene are MDHEN and SYDVKM. The CDR3 spans 15 residues. CDR3 protein: CASTPHRDINNEQFF. CDR3 nucleotide sequence: TGTGCCAGCACCCCGCACCGGGACATAAACAATGAGCAGTTCTTC. Combining the CDR3 with reference TRBV28 and TRBJ2-1 gives the whole variable domain DVKVTQSSRYLVKRTGEKVFLECVQDMDHENMFWYRQDPGLGLRLIYFSYDVKMKEKGDIPEGYSVSREKKERFSLILESASTNQTSMYLCASTPHRDINNEQFFGPGTRLTVL.

The gene calls are TRBV5-5 and TRBJ2-1, with 10 bases that match TRBD2. CDR3 length equals 16 residues. Germline values: CDR1 SGHKS, CDR2 YYEKEE (reference sequence). After removal of 4 bases from V and 4 bases from J, the junction contained 8 bases not matched to a gene. CDR3 in DNA: TGTGCCAGCAGCCGAGAGCGGGGGGGCGGTTACAATGAGCAGTTCTTC. Encoded protein: CASSRERGGGYNEQFF. The full variable domain, its missing parts supplied by reference TRBV5-5 and TRBJ2-1, is DAGVTQSPTHLIKTRGQQVTLRCSPISGHKSVSWYQQVLGQGPQFIFQYYEKEERGRGNFPDRFSARQFPNYSSELNVNALLLGDSALYLCASSRERGGGYNEQFFGPGTRLTVL.

This sequence joins TRBV18 and TRBJ2-7; possibly TRBD1 for D (6 bases). This CDR3 is built from 14 residues. The V and J ends lost 6 bases and 2 bases respectively, with 14 bases between them. Germline CDR1 KGHSH, CDR2 LQKENI. The CDR3 spells CASSPEWTAYEQYF. The CDR3 DNA reads TGTGCCAGCTCCCCCGAGTGGACAGCCTACGAGCAGTACTTC.

The gene calls are TRBV27 and TRBJ2-7, with TRBD1 identical over 11 bases. Germline V gene sequence: CDR1 MNHEY, CDR2 SMNVEV (reference sequence). V trimming: 2 bases; J trimming: 2 bases; junction bases outside the gene matches: 2. The CDR3 is made up of 15 amino acids. In nucleotides, the CDR3 is TGTGCCAGCAGTTTAAAGGGACAGGGGGCCTACGAGCAGTACTTC. Its protein product is CASSLKGQGAYEQYF.

The V gene is TRBV5-1, the J gene TRBJ2-2; 8 bases map to TRBD1. The CDR3 runs 15 residues. Trimming took 9 bases from V and 4 from J; bases not matched to a gene: 11. CDR1 is SGHRS and CDR2 is YFSETQ in the germline V gene. The CDR3 spells CATHPGTGITGELFF. As DNA, the CDR3 is TGCGCCACCCACCCCGGGACAGGAATCACCGGGGAGCTGTTTTTT.

The gene calls are TRBV27 and TRBJ2-3; 11 bases map to TRBD2. Germline values: CDR1 MNHEY, CDR2 SMNVEV (reference sequence). The J segment lost 2 bases and the V segment lost 7 bases, leaving 17 bases of the junction unmatched. This CDR3 has 19 residues. The CDR3 reads CASIPTLAGGKASTDTQYF. The CDR3 DNA follows: TGTGCCAGCATTCCCACTCTAGCGGGGGGCAAAGCTTCCACAGATACGCAGTATTTT.